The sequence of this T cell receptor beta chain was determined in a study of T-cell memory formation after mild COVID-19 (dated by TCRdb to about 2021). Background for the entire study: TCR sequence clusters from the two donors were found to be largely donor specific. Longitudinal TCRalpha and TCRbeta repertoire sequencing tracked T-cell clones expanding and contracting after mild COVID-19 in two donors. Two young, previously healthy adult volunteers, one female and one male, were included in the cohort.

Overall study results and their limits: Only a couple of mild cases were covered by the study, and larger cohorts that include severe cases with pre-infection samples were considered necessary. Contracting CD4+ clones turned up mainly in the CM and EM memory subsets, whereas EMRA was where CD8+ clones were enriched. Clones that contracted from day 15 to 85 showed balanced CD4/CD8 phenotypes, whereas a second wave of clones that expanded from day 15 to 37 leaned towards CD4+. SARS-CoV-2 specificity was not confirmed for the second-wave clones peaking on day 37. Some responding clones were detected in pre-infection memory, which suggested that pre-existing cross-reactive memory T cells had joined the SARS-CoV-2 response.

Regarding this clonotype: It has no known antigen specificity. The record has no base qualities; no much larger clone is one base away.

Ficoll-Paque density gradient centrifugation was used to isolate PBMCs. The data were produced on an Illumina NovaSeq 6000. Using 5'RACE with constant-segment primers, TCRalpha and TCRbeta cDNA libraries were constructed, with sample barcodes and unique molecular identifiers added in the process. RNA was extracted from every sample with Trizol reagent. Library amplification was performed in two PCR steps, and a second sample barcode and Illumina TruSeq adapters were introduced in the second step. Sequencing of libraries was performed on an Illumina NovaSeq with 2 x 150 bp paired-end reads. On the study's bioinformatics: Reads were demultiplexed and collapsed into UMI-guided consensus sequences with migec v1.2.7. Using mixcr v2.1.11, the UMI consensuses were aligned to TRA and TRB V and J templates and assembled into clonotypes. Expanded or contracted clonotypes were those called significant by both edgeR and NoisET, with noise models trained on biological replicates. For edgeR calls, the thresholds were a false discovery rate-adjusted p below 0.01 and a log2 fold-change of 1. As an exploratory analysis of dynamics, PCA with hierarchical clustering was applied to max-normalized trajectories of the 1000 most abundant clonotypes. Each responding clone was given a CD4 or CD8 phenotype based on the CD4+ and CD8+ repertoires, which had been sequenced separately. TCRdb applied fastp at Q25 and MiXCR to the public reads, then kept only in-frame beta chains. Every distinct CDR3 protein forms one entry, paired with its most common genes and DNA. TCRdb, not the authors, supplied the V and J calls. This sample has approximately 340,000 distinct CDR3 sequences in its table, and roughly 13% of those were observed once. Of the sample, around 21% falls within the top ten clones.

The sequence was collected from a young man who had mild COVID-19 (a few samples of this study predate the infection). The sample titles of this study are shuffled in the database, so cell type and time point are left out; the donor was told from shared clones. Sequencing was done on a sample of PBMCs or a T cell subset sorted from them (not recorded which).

The CDR3 here reads CASSQDGGNTGELFF. The nucleotides are TGCGCCAGCAGCCAAGACGGGGGGAACACCGGGGAGCTGTTTTTT. The V and J segments used are TRBV4-3 and TRBJ2-2; a weak D assignment points to TRBD2 (6 bases agree). There are 15 amino acids in the CDR3, from cysteine to phenylalanine inclusive. Only the CDR3 DNA is retained, 45 bases long and in frame from the first base. V drops 0 bases and J drops 1 base, leaving 6 bases in between. The CDR1 and CDR2 encoded by the germline V gene are LGHNA and YSLEER.